This entry describes one TCR beta chain. There are 14 residues in the CDR3. CDR1 SNHLY and CDR2 FYNNEI come from the germline V gene. V lost 7 bases, J lost 4 bases, and 13 bases lay in between. The data were obtained in a study of T cells in Graves' hyperthyroidism and ophthalmopathy. Amplification yielded TCR beta CDR3 regions, with RNA transcripts as the source. TCR CDR3 underwent first-round RT-PCR with the HTBI primer set. TCRdb re-called the multiplex PCR reads with MiXCR, one entry per CDR3 protein. The sample lists 650,000 to 800,000 distinct CDR3 sequences; less than 45% were seen once. Together with thyroid ultrasound, orbital computed tomography, serum thyroxine and TRAb, clinical symptoms were used for diagnoses.

The chain uses TRBV2 and TRBJ1-4; possible D gene TRBD1, 5 bases. This sequence originates from an adult man with Graves' disease, either hyperthyroidism or ophthalmopathy (not recorded which). Material for sequencing was peripheral blood or thyroid tissue (not recorded which). The CDR3 sequence: CASTRGAGNEKLFF. In nucleotides, the CDR3 is TGTGCCAGCACGAGGGGAGCCGGTAATGAAAAACTGTTTTTT.